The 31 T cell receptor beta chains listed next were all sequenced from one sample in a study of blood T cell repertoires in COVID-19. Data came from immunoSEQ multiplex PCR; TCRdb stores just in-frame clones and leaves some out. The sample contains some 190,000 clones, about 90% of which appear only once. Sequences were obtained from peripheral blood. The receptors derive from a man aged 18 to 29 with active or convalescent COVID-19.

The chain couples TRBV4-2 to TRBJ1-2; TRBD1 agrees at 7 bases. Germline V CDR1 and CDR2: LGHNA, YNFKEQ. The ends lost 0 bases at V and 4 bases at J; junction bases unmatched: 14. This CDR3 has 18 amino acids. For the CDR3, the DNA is TGTGCCAGCAGCCAAGATTTAAAACAGGGGTATGTCCTCTATGGCTACACCTTC. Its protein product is CASSQDLKQGYVLYGYTF.

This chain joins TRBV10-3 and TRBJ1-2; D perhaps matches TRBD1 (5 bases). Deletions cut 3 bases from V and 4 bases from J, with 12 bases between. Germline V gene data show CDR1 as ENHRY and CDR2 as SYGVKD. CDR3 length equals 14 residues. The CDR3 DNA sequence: TGTGCCATCAGTGATGGCCGGGGGGGCTATGGCTACACCTTC. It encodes CAISDGRGGYGYTF.

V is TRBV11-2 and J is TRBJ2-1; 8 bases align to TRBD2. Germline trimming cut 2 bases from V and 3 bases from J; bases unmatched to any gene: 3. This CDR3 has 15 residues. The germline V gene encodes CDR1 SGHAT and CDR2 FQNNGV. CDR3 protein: CASSLTGGYYNEQFF. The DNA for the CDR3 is TGTGCCAGCAGCTTAACGGGGGGGTACTACAATGAGCAGTTCTTC.

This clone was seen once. This chain's CDR3 is CASGHGSTDTQYF. CDR3 nucleotides: TGTGCCAGTGGACACGGGAGCACAGATACGCAGTATTTT. The chain joins TRBV19 to TRBJ2-3, with D tentatively TRBD1 (5 bases). From germline, CDR1 is LNHDA and CDR2 SQIVND (reference sequence). There are 13 residues in the CDR3. V was shortened by 8 bases and J by 0 bases, with 9 bases between the two germline ends.

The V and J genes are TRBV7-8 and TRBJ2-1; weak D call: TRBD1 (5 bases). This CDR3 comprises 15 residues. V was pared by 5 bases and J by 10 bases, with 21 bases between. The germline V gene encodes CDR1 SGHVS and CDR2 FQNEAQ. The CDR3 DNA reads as TGTGCCAGCAGCCCAAAAAAAACAGGCCAGGACGAGCAGTTCTTC. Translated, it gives CASSPKKTGQDEQFF.

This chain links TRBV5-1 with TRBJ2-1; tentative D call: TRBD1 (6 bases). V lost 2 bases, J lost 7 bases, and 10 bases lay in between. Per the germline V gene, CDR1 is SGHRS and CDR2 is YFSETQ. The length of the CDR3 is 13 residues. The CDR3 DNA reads TGCGCCAGCAGCTTCGACAGGCCAAATGAGCAGTTCTTC. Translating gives CASSFDRPNEQFF.

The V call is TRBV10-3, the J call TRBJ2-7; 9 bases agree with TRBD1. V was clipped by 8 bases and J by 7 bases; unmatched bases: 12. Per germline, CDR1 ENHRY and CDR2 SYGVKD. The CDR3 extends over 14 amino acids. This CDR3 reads CAIGAGTGSSEQYF. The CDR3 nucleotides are TGTGCCATCGGTGCCGGGACAGGGAGTAGTGAGCAGTACTTC.

CDR3 DNA sequence: TGTGCCAGTAGTAGACAGTACACTGAAGCTTTCTTT. Its translation: CASSRQYTEAFF. The chain recombines TRBV19 with TRBJ1-1, with a weak D call TRBD1 (5 bases). Germline lookup yields CDR1 LNHDA and CDR2 SQIVND (reference sequence). Trimming shortened V by 4 bases and J by 3 bases, and 6 bases separated the two germline ends. The CDR3 spans 12 residues.

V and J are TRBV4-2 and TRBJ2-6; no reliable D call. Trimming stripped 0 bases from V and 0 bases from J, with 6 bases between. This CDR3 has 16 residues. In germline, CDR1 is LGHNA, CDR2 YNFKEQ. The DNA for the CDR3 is TGTGCCAGCAGCCAAGAGGGCAACTCTGGGGCCAACGTCCTGACTTTC. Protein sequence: CASSQEGNSGANVLTF.

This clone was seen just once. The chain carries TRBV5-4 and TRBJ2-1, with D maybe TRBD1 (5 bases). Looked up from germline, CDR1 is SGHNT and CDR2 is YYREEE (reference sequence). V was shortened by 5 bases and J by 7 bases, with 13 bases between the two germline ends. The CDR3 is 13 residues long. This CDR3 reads CASRPPTENEQFF. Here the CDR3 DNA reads TGTGCCAGCAGGCCTCCGACAGAGAATGAGCAGTTCTTC.

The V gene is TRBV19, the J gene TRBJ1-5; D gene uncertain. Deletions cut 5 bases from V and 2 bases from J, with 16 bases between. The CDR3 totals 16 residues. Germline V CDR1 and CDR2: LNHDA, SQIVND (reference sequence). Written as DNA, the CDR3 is TGTGCCAGTAGTCGGGTGACGGCCCGCGGCAATCAGCCCCAGCATTTT. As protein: CASSRVTARGNQPQHF.

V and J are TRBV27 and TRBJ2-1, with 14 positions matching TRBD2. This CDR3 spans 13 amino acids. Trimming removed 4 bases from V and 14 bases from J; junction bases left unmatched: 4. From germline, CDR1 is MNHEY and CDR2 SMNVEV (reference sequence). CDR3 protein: CASSSGTSGSEFF. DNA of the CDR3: TGTGCCAGCAGTTCAGGGACTAGCGGGAGCGAGTTCTTC.

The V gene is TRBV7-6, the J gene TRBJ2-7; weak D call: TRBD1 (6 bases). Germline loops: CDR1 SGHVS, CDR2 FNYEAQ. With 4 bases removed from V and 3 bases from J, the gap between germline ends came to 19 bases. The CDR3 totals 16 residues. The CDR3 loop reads CASSSRGIGRGYEQYF. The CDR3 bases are TGTGCCAGCAGCTCCCGGGGTATCGGCAGGGGCTACGAGCAGTACTTC.

The CDR3 DNA sequence: TGTGCCAGTAGTACGCGGGCGCGATCACCCCTCCACTTT. This encodes CASSTRARSPLHF. The chain recombines TRBV19 with TRBJ1-6; no firm D call. Trimming stripped 4 bases from V and 10 bases from J, with 11 bases between. Germline CDR1 LNHDA, CDR2 SQIVND (reference sequence). The CDR3 is made up of 13 amino acids.

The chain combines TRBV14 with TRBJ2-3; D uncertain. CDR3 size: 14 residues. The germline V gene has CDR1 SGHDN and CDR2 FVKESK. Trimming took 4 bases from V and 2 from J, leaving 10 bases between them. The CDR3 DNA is TGTGCCAGCAGCCCCTACTCCTCCACAGATACGCAGTATTTT. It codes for CASSPYSSTDTQYF.

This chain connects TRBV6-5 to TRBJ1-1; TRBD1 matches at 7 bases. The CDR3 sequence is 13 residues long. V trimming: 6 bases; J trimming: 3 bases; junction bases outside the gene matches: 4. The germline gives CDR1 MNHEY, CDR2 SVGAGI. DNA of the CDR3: TGTGCCAGCAGGAATACAGGGGACACTGAAGCTTTCTTT. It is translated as CASRNTGDTEAFF.

The CDR3 is CASSGTRSTEAFF. CDR3 nucleotides: TGTGCCAGCAGCGGAACACGGAGCACTGAAGCTTTCTTT. This sequence joins TRBV7-6 and TRBJ1-1, with D uncertain. V dropped 5 bases and J dropped 4 bases, with 11 bases sitting between them. The CDR3 loop spans 13 amino acids. Per germline, CDR1 SGHVS and CDR2 FNYEAQ.

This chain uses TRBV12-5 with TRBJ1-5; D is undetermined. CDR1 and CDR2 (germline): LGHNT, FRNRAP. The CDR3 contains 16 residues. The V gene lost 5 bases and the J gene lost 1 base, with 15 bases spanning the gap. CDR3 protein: CASGALGVYSNQPQHF. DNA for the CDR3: TGTGCTAGTGGTGCCCTCGGGGTTTACAGCAATCAGCCCCAGCATTTT.

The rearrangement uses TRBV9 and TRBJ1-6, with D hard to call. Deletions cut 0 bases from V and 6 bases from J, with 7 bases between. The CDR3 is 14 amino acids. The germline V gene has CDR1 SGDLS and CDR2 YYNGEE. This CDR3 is CASSVEWANSPLHF. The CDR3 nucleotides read TGTGCCAGCAGCGTAGAATGGGCTAATTCACCCCTCCACTTT.

CDR3 nucleotides: TGCGCCAGCAGCCAAGATACCAACAGCCAATACGAGCAGTACTTC. Translated, it gives CASSQDTNSQYEQYF. V usage is TRBV4-1 and J usage is TRBJ2-7; no clear D gene. This CDR3 region has 15 residues. The V and J ends lost 0 bases and 4 bases respectively, with 13 bases between them. The germline gives CDR1 MGHRA, CDR2 YSYEKL.

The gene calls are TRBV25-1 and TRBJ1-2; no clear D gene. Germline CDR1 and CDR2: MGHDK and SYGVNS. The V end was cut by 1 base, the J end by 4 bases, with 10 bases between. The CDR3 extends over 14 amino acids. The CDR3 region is CASSEWAGAYGYTF. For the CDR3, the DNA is TGTGCCAGCAGTGAATGGGCGGGAGCCTATGGCTACACCTTC.

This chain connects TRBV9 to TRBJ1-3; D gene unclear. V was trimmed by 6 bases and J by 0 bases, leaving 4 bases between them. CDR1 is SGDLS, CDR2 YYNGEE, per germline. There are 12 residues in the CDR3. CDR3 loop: CASTGSGNTIYF. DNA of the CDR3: TGTGCCAGCACGGGCTCTGGAAACACCATATATTTT.

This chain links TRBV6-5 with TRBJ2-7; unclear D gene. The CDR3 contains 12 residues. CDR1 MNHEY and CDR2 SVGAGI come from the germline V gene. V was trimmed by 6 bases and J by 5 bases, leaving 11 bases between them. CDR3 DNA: TGTGCCAGCAGAAGAGGTGTCCACGAGCAGTACTTC. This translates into CASRRGVHEQYF.

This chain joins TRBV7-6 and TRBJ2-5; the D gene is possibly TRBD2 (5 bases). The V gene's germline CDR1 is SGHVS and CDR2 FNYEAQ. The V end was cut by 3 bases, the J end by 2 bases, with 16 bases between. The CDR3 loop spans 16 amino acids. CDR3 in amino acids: CASSFSNGGWQETQYF. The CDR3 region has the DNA TGTGCCAGCAGCTTTTCTAATGGCGGGTGGCAAGAGACCCAGTACTTC.

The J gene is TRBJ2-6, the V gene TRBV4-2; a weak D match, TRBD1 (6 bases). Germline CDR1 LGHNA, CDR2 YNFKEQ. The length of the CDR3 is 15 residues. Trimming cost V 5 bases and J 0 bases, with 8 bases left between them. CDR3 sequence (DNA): TGTGCCAGCAGCGGGACAAACTCTGGGGCCAACGTCCTGACTTTC. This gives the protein CASSGTNSGANVLTF.

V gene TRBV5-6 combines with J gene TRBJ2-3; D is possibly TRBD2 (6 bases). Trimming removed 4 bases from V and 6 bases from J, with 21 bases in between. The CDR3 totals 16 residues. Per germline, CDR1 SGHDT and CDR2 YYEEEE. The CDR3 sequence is CASSDPGLSSLDTQYF. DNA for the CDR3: TGTGCCAGCAGCGATCCGGGACTGAGCTCTCTGGATACGCAGTATTTT.

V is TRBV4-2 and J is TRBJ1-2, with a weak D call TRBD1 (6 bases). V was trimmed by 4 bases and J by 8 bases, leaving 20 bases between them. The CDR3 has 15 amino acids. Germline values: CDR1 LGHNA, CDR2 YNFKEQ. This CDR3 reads CASSLSGTSLGGYTF. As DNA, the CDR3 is TGTGCCAGCAGCCTCTCCGGGACATCGCTCGGCGGCTACACCTTC.

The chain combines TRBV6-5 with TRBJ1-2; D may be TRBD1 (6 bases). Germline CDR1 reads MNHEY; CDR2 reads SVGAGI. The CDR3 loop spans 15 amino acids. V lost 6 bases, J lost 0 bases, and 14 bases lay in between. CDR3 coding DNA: TGTGCCAGCAGAACCCGACAGGCAGCTAACTATGGCTACACCTTC. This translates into CASRTRQAANYGYTF.

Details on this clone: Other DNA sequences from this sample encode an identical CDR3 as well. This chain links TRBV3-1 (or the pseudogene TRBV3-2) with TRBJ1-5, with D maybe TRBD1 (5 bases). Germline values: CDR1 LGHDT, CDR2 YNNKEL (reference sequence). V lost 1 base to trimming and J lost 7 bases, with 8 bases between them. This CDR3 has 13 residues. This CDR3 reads CASSQGGGQPQHF. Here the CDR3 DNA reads TGTGCCAGCAGCCAAGGCGGGGGGCAGCCCCAGCATTTT.

CDR3 sequence (DNA): TGTGCCAGCTCACCTCTAGGGGGTCGGCTGGACTATGGCTACACCTTC. This gives the protein CASSPLGGRLDYGYTF. This chain joins TRBV18 and TRBJ1-2; a possible D gene is TRBD1 (6 bases). Per germline, CDR1 KGHSH and CDR2 LQKENI. This CDR3 spans 16 amino acids. The V end lost 3 bases, the J end lost 3 bases, and 17 bases lay between the germline ends.

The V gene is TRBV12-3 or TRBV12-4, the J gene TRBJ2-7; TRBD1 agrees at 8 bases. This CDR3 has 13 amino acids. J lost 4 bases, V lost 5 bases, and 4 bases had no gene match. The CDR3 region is CASSQDRDYEQYF. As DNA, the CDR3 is TGTGCCAGCAGTCAGGACAGGGATTACGAGCAGTACTTC.